This TCR beta chain was sequenced in a study of blood T cell repertoires in COVID-19. Source study methods: Amplifying reference gene primers gave estimates of nucleated cell counts. Profiling relied on immunoSEQ multiplex PCR, and the TCRdb table lists in-frame clones only, not all of them. That table gives V, J and clone size, and the DNA gave D and trimming. The sample contains some 70,000 clones, 80% to 90% of which appear only once. The J segment lost 5 bases and the V segment lost 8 bases, leaving 10 bases of the junction unmatched. Germline lookup yields CDR1 MNHEY and CDR2 SMNVEV (reference sequence). This CDR3 contains 14 residues.

The origin of this receptor is a woman in her fifties or sixties with acute or convalescent COVID-19. The V gene is TRBV27, the J gene TRBJ1-2, with TRBD1 matching over 8 bases. The sequenced sample consisted of peripheral blood. The CDR3 region has the DNA TGTGCCAGCCGAAGCCGGACAGGGTGGTATGGCTACACCTTC. Protein: CASRSRTGWYGYTF.